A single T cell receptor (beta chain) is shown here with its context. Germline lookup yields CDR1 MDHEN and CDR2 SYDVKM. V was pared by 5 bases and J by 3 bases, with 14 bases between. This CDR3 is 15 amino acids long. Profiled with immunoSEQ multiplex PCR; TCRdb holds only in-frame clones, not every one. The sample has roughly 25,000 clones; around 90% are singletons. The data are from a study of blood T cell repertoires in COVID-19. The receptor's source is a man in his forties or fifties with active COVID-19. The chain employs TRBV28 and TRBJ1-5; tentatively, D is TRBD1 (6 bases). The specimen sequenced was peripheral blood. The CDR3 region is CASSRTAGANQPQHF. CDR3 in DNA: TGTGCCAGCAGTAGGACCGCGGGGGCCAATCAGCCCCAGCATTTT.